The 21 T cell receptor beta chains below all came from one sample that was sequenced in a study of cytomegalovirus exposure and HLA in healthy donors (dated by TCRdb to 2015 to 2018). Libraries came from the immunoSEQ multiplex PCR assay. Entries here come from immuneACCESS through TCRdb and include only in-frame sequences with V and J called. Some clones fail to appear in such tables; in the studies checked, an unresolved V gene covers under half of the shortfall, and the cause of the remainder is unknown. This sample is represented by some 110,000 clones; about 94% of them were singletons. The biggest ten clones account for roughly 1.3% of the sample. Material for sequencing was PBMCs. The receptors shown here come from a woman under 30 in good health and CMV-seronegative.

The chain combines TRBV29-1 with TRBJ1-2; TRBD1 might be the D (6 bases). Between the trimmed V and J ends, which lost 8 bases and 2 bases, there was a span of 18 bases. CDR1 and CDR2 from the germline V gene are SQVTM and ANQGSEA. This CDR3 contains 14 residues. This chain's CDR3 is CSITLQGLNYGYTF. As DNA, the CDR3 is TGCAGCATTACCCTACAGGGCTTGAACTATGGCTACACCTTC.

CDR3 region: CASRFQDTGELFF. As DNA, the CDR3 is TGTGCCAGCAGATTCCAGGACACCGGGGAGCTGTTTTTT. This chain joins TRBV6-5 and TRBJ2-2; D is ambiguous. CDR1 is MNHEY, CDR2 SVGAGI, per germline. The CDR3 extends over 13 amino acids. Trimming took off 6 bases at V and 3 bases at J, with 8 bases between the two ends.

CDR3 DNA: TGTGCCAGCAGCGTCGACAGGGGATACGAGCAGTACTTC. This codes for CASSVDRGYEQYF. The chain links TRBV9 to TRBJ2-7; 8 positions agree with TRBD1. V trimming: 2 bases; J trimming: 4 bases; junction bases outside the gene matches: 2. The CDR3 is made up of 13 amino acids. Per the germline V gene, CDR1 is SGDLS and CDR2 is YYNGEE.

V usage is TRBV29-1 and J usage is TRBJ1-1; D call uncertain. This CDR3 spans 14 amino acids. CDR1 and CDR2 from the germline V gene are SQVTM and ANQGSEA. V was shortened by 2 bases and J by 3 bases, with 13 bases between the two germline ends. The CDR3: CSVESRLSYTEAFF. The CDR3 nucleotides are TGCAGCGTTGAATCCCGTCTCTCCTACACTGAAGCTTTCTTT.

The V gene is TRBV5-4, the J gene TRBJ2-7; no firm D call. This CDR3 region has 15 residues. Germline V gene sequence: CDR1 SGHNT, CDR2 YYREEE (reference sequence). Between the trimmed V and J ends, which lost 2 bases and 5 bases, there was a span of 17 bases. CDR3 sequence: CASSFGSNPGDEQYF. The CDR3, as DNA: TGTGCCAGCAGCTTCGGATCTAACCCCGGAGACGAGCAGTACTTC.

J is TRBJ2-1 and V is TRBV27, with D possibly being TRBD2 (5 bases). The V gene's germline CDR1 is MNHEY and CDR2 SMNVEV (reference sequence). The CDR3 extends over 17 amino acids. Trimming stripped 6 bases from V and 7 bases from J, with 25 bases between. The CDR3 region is CASSWRGGSSLRNEQFF. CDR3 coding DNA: TGTGCCAGCAGCTGGCGAGGCGGGTCTAGTTTACGGAATGAGCAGTTCTTC.

The CDR3 here is CASKVPTMGNEKLFF. The CDR3 DNA is TGTGCCAGTAAGGTGCCGACTATGGGGAATGAAAAACTGTTTTTT. The gene calls are TRBV19 and TRBJ1-4; D is unresolved. Trimming cost V 7 bases and J 5 bases, with 17 bases left between them. From germline, CDR1 is LNHDA and CDR2 SQIVND (reference sequence). The CDR3 spans 15 residues.

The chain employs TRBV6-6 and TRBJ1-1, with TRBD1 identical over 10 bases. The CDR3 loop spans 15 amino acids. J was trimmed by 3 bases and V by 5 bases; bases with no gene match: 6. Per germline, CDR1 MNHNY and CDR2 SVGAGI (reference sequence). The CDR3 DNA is TGTGCCAGCAGTATGCCGGGACAGGGGTACACTGAAGCTTTCTTT. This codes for CASSMPGQGYTEAFF.

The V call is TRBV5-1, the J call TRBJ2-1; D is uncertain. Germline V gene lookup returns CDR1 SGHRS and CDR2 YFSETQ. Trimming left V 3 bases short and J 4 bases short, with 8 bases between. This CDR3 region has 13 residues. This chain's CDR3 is CASSYTEYNEQFF. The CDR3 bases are TGCGCCAGCAGCTATACAGAGTACAATGAGCAGTTCTTC.

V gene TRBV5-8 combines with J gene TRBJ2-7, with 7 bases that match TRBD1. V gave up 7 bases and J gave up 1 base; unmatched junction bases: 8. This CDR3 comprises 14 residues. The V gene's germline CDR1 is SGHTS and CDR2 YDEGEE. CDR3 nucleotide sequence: TGTGCCAGCGGAAGAGGGGGCGCGTCCTACGAGCAGTACTTC. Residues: CASGRGGASYEQYF.

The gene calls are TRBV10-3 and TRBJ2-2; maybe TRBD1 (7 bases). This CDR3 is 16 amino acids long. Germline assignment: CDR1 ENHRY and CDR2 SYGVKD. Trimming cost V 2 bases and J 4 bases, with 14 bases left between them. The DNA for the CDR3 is TGTGCCATCAGTGAGGTGGCAGGGGGGACCACCGGGGAGCTGTTTTTT. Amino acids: CAISEVAGGTTGELFF.

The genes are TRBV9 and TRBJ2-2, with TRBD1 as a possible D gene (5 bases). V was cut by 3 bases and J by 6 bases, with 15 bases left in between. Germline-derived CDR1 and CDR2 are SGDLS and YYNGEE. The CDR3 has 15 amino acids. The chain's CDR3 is CASSAVYGAAGELFF. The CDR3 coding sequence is TGTGCCAGCAGCGCCGTCTATGGGGCCGCCGGGGAGCTGTTTTTT.

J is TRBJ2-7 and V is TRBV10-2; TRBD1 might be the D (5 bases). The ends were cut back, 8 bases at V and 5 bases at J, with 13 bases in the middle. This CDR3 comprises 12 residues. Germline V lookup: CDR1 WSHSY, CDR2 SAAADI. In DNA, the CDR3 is TGCGCCAGCTCCCCCTTCAGGGACGAGCAGTACTTC. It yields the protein CASSPFRDEQYF.

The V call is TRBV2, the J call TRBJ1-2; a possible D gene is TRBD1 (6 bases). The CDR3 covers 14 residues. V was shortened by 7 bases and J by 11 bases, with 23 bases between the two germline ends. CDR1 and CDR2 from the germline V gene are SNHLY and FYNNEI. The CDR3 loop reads CASKPSGTQLWYTF. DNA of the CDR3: TGTGCCAGCAAACCCAGTGGGACACAGCTTTGGTACACCTTC.

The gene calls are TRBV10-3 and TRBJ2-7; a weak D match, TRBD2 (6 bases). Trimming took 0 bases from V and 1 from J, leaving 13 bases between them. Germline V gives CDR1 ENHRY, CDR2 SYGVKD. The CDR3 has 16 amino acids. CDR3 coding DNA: TGTGCCATCAGTGAGTCGATCGGGAGCGTGTCCTACGAGCAGTACTTC. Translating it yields CAISESIGSVSYEQYF.

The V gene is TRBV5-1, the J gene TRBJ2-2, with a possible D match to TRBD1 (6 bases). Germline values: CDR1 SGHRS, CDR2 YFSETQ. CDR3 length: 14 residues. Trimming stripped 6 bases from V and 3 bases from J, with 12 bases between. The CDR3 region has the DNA TGCGCCAGCACCCAGGGGACCCACACCGGGGAGCTGTTTTTT. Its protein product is CASTQGTHTGELFF.

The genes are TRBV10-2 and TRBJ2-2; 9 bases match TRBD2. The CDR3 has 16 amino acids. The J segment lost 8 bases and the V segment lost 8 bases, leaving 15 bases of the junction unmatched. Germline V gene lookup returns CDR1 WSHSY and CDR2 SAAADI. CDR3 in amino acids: CASGSSGGPSIGELFF. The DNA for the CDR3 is TGCGCCAGCGGATCGAGCGGGGGGCCGTCAATAGGGGAGCTGTTTTTT.

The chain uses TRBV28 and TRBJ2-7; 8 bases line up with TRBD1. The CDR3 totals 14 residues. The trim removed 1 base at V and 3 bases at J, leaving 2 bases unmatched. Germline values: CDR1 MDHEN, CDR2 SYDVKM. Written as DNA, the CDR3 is TGTGCCAGCAGTTTATCAGACAGGGGCTACGAGCAGTACTTC. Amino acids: CASSLSDRGYEQYF. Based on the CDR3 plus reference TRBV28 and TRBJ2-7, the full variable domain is DVKVTQSSRYLVKRTGEKVFLECVQDMDHENMFWYRQDPGLGLRLIYFSYDVKMKEKGDIPEGYSVSREKKERFSLILESASTNQTSMYLCASSLSDRGYEQYFGPGTRLTVT.

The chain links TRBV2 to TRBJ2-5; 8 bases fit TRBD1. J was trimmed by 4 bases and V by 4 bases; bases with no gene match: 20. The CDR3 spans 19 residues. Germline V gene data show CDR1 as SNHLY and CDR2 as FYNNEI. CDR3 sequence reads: CASSGAADRGIGLAETQYF. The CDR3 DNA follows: TGTGCCAGCAGTGGGGCCGCAGACAGGGGCATCGGGCTAGCAGAGACCCAGTACTTC.

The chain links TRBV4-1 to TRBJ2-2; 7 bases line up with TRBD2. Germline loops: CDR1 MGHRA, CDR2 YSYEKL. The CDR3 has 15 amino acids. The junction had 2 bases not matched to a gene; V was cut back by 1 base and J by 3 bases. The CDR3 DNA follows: TGCGCCAGCAGCCAAGGACTAGCCTACACCGGGGAGCTGTTTTTT. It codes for CASSQGLAYTGELFF.

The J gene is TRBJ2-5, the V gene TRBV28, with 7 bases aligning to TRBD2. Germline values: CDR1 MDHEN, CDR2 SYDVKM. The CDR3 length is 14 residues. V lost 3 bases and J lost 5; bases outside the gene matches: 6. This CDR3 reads CASSFWVGGETQYF. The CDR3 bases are TGTGCCAGCAGTTTTTGGGTGGGGGGGGAGACCCAGTACTTC.